Listed here are 28 T cell receptor beta chains from one sample, sequenced in a study of cytomegalovirus exposure and HLA in healthy donors. Primers: 60 Vbeta forward and 13 Jbeta reverse. Assay: immunoSEQ multiplex PCR; the TCRdb copy retains only in-frame clones and omits some. Of roughly 140,000 clones listed, less than 90% are singletons. Sequencing used PBMCs. Receptors originate from a boy between 2 and 10 years old in good health and CMV-seronegative.

The J gene is TRBJ1-2, the V gene TRBV5-1, with 7 bases aligning to TRBD1. Germline assignment: CDR1 SGHRS and CDR2 YFSETQ. CDR3 length: 15 amino acids. J was trimmed by 0 bases and V by 3 bases; bases with no gene match: 5. The CDR3 bases are TGCGCCAGCAGCTCGTTGACAGGGACTAACTATGGCTACACCTTC. Residues: CASSSLTGTNYGYTF. Looking up the rest from reference TRBV5-1 and TRBJ1-2 gives the full variable domain: KAGVTQTPRYLIKTRGQQVTLSCSPISGHRSVSWYQQTPGQGLQFLFEYFSETQRNKGNFPGRFSGRQFSNSRSEMNVSTLELGDSALYLCASSSLTGTNYGYTFGSGTRLTVV.

In its sample, this clone was seen once. The rearrangement links TRBV30 to TRBJ1-2; D is uncertain. CDR1 and CDR2 (germline): GTSNPN, SVGIG (reference sequence). V was cut by 2 bases and J by 5 bases, with 3 bases left in between. The CDR3 runs to 10 residues. CDR3 in DNA: TGTGCCTGGAGTCAGTATGGCTACACCTTC. Residues: CAWSQYGYTF.

This chain uses TRBV25-1 with TRBJ2-6, with 11 bases fitting TRBD1. CDR1 is MGHDK, CDR2 SYGVNS, per germline. This CDR3 has 18 residues. The trim removed 5 bases at V and 2 bases at J, leaving 8 bases unmatched. The CDR3 spells CASSSRTGGATGANVLTF. CDR3 coding DNA: TGTGCCAGCAGTTCCCGGACAGGGGGCGCGACTGGGGCCAACGTCCTGACTTTC.

This clone was counted once. The J gene is TRBJ2-3, the V gene TRBV7-2; 8 positions match TRBD2. This CDR3 region has 15 residues. The germline CDR1 and CDR2 sequences are SGHTA and FQGNSA. With V trimmed by 2 bases and J by 5 bases, 6 bases remained unmatched. The CDR3 reads CASSLSPSGGDTQYF. In DNA, the CDR3 is TGTGCCAGCAGCTTAAGTCCCAGCGGGGGAGATACGCAGTATTTT.

This sequence joins TRBV12-5 and TRBJ1-2, with TRBD1 identical over 10 bases. Germline loops: CDR1 LGHNT, CDR2 FRNRAP. The ends lost 0 bases at V and 7 bases at J; junction bases unmatched: 11. The CDR3 is 17 residues long. The CDR3 DNA reads as TGTGCTAGTGGTTTGGTACAGGGGACAGGGGATAGTGGTGGCTACACCTTC. Residues: CASGLVQGTGDSGGYTF.

V gene TRBV9 combines with J gene TRBJ2-3, with D possibly TRBD2 on 5 matching bases. Germline values: CDR1 SGDLS, CDR2 YYNGEE. The CDR3 covers 15 residues. V lost 0 bases and J lost 2, with 10 bases in between. The CDR3 DNA follows: TGTGCCAGCAGCGTAGACGCGGACTCCACAGATACGCAGTATTTT. This translates into CASSVDADSTDTQYF.

The sample holds a few counts of this clone. This sequence joins TRBV11-1 and TRBJ2-5; D gene ambiguous. The CDR3 covers 15 residues. The germline V gene has CDR1 SGHAT and CDR2 FQDESV (reference sequence). The germline V and J ends were trimmed by 1 base and 3 bases, with 12 bases remaining between them. DNA for the CDR3: TGTGCCAGCAGCTTAGGTCCGACATGGAAAGAGACCCAGTACTTC. This sequence encodes CASSLGPTWKETQYF.

V is TRBV27 and J is TRBJ2-7; TRBD1 might be the D (6 bases). Trimming removed 6 bases from V and 6 bases from J, with 15 bases in between. The length of the CDR3 is 13 residues. Germline lookup yields CDR1 MNHEY and CDR2 SMNVEV (reference sequence). CDR3 sequence: CASSLVTQGEQYF. The CDR3 nucleotides read TGTGCCAGCAGCCTGGTGACACAGGGCGAGCAGTACTTC.

The V call is TRBV7-9, the J call TRBJ1-5, with 9 bases aligning to TRBD1. The germline gives CDR1 SEHNR, CDR2 FQNEAQ (reference sequence). V was clipped by 4 bases and J by 6 bases; unmatched bases: 7. The CDR3 runs 15 residues. CDR3 protein: CASSSTGGLVQPQHF. In DNA form, the CDR3 reads TGTGCCAGCAGCTCGACAGGGGGATTAGTTCAGCCCCAGCATTTT.

V is TRBV6-5 and J is TRBJ2-1; TRBD1 agrees at 9 bases. Germline V lookup: CDR1 MNHEY, CDR2 SVGAGI. There are 14 residues in the CDR3. The ends lost 5 bases at V and 9 bases at J; junction bases unmatched: 8. CDR3 DNA sequence: TGTGCCAGCAGTACTACAGGGGGCTTAGGTGAGCAGTTCTTC. Its protein is CASSTTGGLGEQFF.

The chain joins TRBV2 to TRBJ2-2; no reliable D call. From germline, CDR1 is SNHLY and CDR2 FYNNEI. The CDR3 spans 12 residues. Trimming took off 8 bases at V and 5 bases at J, with 9 bases between the two ends. The CDR3 loop is CASVRRTGELFF. CDR3 DNA sequence: TGTGCCAGCGTTCGCAGGACCGGGGAGCTGTTTTTT.

The chain carries TRBV5-4 and TRBJ2-3; a possible D gene is TRBD2 (6 bases). The V end was cut by 2 bases, the J end by 5 bases, with 15 bases between. Germline V lookup: CDR1 SGHNT, CDR2 YYREEE (reference sequence). The CDR3 is 15 amino acids. The CDR3 DNA is TGTGCCAGCAGCTTCGAGTTTACGGGAGAAGATACGCAGTATTTT. Protein product: CASSFEFTGEDTQYF.

The table lists this clone with a count of one. V gene TRBV28 combines with J gene TRBJ2-5, with a weak D call TRBD1 (5 bases). The ends were cut back, 7 bases at V and 0 bases at J, with 15 bases in the middle. CDR1 and CDR2 from the germline V gene are MDHEN and SYDVKM. This CDR3 spans 15 amino acids. CDR3 sequence: CASTSRRQYQETQYF. The CDR3 nucleotides are TGTGCCAGCACCTCAAGGCGACAGTACCAAGAGACCCAGTACTTC.

The gene calls are TRBV28 and TRBJ2-5, with 9 bases aligning to TRBD2. Trimming at V came to 6 bases and at J to 2 bases, leaving 10 bases not matched to a gene. The CDR3 has 16 residues. From germline, CDR1 is MDHEN and CDR2 SYDVKM. For the CDR3, the DNA is TGTGCCAGCAGACCTCTGCTAGCGGGAAAGCAAGAGACCCAGTACTTC. It yields the protein CASRPLLAGKQETQYF. The full variable domain, completed using reference TRBV28 and TRBJ2-5, is DVKVTQSSRYLVKRTGEKVFLECVQDMDHENMFWYRQDPGLGLRLIYFSYDVKMKEKGDIPEGYSVSREKKERFSLILESASTNQTSMYLCASRPLLAGKQETQYFGPGTRLLVL.

The chain couples TRBV7-2 to TRBJ2-1, with D hard to call. This CDR3 comprises 15 residues. The V end was cut by 1 base, the J end by 9 bases, with 16 bases between. Germline CDR1 SGHTA, CDR2 FQGNSA. The CDR3 sequence: CASSLVPRGTGEQFF. The CDR3 DNA reads as TGTGCCAGCAGCTTAGTTCCCCGAGGTACTGGTGAGCAGTTCTTC.

The chain has TRBV11-3 and TRBJ2-3, with a tentative D call TRBD2 (6 bases). The V gene lost 3 bases and the J gene lost 2 bases, with 12 bases spanning the gap. CDR1 and CDR2 from the germline V gene are SGHNT and YENEEA. The CDR3 has 15 residues. The CDR3 nucleotides read TGTGCCAGCAGCTTTGATGGGGGGAACACAGATACGCAGTATTTT. It encodes CASSFDGGNTDTQYF.

Concerning this clone itself: A junction end diverges from the germline sequence, so it may reflect a read error. J is TRBJ1-1 and V is TRBV7-9; D is undetermined. The CDR3 spans 15 residues. Germline assignment: CDR1 SEHNR and CDR2 FQNEAQ (reference sequence). The CDR3 bases are TGTTCCAGCAGCTTAGCTGGGAGAATCCTAGTGGAAGCTTTCTTT. Amino acids: CSSSLAGRILVEAFF.

The chain links TRBV14 to TRBJ1-1, with D perhaps TRBD1 (6 bases). Trimming removed 4 bases from V and 6 bases from J, with 27 bases in between. This CDR3 contains 18 residues. From germline, CDR1 is SGHDN and CDR2 FVKESK. The CDR3 sequence: CASSLPGTNKRLGAEAFF. CDR3 DNA sequence: TGTGCCAGCAGCCTCCCCGGGACAAATAAACGTTTAGGGGCTGAAGCTTTCTTT.

As for this clone: The sample holds other DNA sequences that translate to the same CDR3. The chain carries TRBV7-9 and TRBJ2-1; weak D call: TRBD2 (5 bases). Germline V CDR1 and CDR2: SEHNR, FQNEAQ (reference sequence). This CDR3 has 14 amino acids. Trimming removed 2 bases at V and 3 bases at J, with 8 bases between. The CDR3 sequence: CASSLSGSYNEQFF. The CDR3 DNA reads as TGTGCCAGCAGCTTAAGCGGCAGCTACAATGAGCAGTTCTTC.

The V call is TRBV6-6, the J call TRBJ2-7, with 9 positions matching TRBD1. With 2 bases clipped from V and 6 bases from J, the junction kept 8 bases outside the gene matches. CDR1 and CDR2 (germline): MNHNY, SVGAGI (reference sequence). The CDR3 is made up of 15 amino acids. The DNA for the CDR3 is TGTGCCAGCAGTTACATTAACCAGGACAGGGGCGAGCAGTACTTC. Translated: CASSYINQDRGEQYF.

The chain links TRBV5-1 to TRBJ1-1; no clear D. From germline, CDR1 is SGHRS and CDR2 YFSETQ. The V and J ends lost 4 bases and 7 bases respectively, with 23 bases between them. CDR3 size: 16 residues. Here the CDR3 reads CASSHPQGEGSGEAFF. CDR3 in DNA: TGCGCCAGCAGCCACCCCCAAGGTGAGGGTTCGGGTGAAGCTTTCTTT.

This chain connects TRBV6-5 to TRBJ1-5; D uncertain. The length of the CDR3 is 13 residues. Germline lookup yields CDR1 MNHEY and CDR2 SVGAGI. Trimming cost V 4 bases and J 1 base, with 5 bases left between them. The CDR3 protein is CASSSGSNQPQHF. The CDR3 DNA is TGTGCCAGCAGTTCGGGGAGCAATCAGCCCCAGCATTTT.

V gene TRBV9 combines with J gene TRBJ2-1; unclear D gene. CDR1 SGDLS and CDR2 YYNGEE come from the germline V gene. V was trimmed by 1 base and J by 6 bases, leaving 5 bases between them. This CDR3 spans 12 amino acids. The CDR3 DNA sequence: TGTGCCAGCAGCGTAATAGTCAATGAGCAGTTCTTC. Its translation is CASSVIVNEQFF.

This chain uses TRBV10-3 with TRBJ1-2, with D perhaps TRBD1 (6 bases). In germline, CDR1 is ENHRY, CDR2 SYGVKD. This CDR3 is 15 amino acids long. Trimming shortened V by 8 bases and J by 7 bases, and 23 bases separated the two germline ends. The CDR3 loop reads CAILGQSLVSGGYTF. Here the CDR3 DNA reads TGTGCCATCCTAGGACAGTCCCTTGTCTCCGGTGGCTACACCTTC.

This sequence joins TRBV5-1 and TRBJ2-1, with no clear D. CDR3 length: 11 amino acids. Looked up from germline, CDR1 is SGHRS and CDR2 is YFSETQ. V lost 0 bases to trimming and J lost 8 bases, with 3 bases between them. In DNA form, the CDR3 reads TGCGCCAGCAGCTTGGTCGATGAGCAGTTCTTC. This translates into CASSLVDEQFF. The variable domain in full, completed from reference TRBV5-1 and TRBJ2-1, reads KAGVTQTPRYLIKTRGQQVTLSCSPISGHRSVSWYQQTPGQGLQFLFEYFSETQRNKGNFPGRFSGRQFSNSRSEMNVSTLELGDSALYLCASSLVDEQFFGPGTRLTVL.

The genes are TRBV7-2 and TRBJ1-5, with D unresolved. The CDR3 extends over 12 amino acids. From germline, CDR1 is SGHTA and CDR2 FQGNSA. V dropped 2 bases and J dropped 4 bases, with 3 bases sitting between them. CDR3: CASSLPNQPQHF. The CDR3 coding sequence is TGTGCCAGCAGCTTACCTAATCAGCCCCAGCATTTT. Drawing the rest from reference TRBV7-2 and TRBJ1-5, the complete variable domain is GAGVSQSPSNKVTEKGKDVELRCDPISGHTALYWYRQSLGQGLEFLIYFQGNSAPDKSGLPSDRFSAERTGGSVSTLTIQRTQQEDSAVYLCASSLPNQPQHFGDGTRLSIL.

The chain combines TRBV11-2 with TRBJ2-5, with TRBD1 as a possible D gene (5 bases). Per germline, CDR1 SGHAT and CDR2 FQNNGV. The ends were cut back, 3 bases at V and 9 bases at J, with 14 bases in the middle. This CDR3 is 13 amino acids long. CDR3 region: CASSFPGTRAQYF. DNA of the CDR3: TGTGCCAGCAGCTTTCCAGGTACCAGGGCCCAGTACTTC.

J is TRBJ2-5 and V is TRBV7-2; no reliable D call. The J call is in doubt because the DNA end fits TRBJ2-7 better. This CDR3 is 12 amino acids long. Germline values: CDR1 SGHTA, CDR2 FQGNSA. The CDR3 DNA is TGTGCCAGCAGCTTATTCTCTTACGAGCAGTACTTC. This translates into CASSLFSYEQYF.